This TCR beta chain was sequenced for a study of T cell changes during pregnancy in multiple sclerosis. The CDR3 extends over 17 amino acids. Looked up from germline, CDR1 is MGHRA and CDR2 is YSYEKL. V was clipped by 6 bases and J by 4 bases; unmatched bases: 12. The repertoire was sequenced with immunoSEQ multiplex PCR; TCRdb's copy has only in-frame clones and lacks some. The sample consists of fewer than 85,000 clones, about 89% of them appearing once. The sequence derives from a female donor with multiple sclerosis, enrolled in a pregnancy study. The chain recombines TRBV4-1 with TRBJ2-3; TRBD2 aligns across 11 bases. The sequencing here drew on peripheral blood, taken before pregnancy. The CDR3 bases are TGCGCCAGCAGACCGACCCTTAGCGGGGGGGGAGCAGATACGCAGTATTTT. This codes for CASRPTLSGGGADTQYF.